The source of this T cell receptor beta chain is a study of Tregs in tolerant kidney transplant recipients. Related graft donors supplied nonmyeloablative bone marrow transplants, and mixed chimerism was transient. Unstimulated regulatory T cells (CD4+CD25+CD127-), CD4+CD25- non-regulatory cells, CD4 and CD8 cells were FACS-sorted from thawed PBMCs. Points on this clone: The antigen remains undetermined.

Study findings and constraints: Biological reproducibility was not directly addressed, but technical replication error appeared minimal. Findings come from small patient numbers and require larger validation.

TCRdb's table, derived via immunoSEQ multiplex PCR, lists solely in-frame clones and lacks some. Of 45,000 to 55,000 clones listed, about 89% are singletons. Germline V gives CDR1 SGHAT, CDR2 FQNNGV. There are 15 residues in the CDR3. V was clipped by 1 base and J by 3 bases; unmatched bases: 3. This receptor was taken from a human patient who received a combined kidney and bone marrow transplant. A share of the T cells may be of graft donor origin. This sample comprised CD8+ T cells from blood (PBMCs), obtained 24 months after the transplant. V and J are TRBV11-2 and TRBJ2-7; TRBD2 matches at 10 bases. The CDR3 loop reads CASSLGSSGSYEQYF. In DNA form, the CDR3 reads TGTGCCAGCAGCTTAGGATCTAGCGGGAGCTACGAGCAGTACTTC.